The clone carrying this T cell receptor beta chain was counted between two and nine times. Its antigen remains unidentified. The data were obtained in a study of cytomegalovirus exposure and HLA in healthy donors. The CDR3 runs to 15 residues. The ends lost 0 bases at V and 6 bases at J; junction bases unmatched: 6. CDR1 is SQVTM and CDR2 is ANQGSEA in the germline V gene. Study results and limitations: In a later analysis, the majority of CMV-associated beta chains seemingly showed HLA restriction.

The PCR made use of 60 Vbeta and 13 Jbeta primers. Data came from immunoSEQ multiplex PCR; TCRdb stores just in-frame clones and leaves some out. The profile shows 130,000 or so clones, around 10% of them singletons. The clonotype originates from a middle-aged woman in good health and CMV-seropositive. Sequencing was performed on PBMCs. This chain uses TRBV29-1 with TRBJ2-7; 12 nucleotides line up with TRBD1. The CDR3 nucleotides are TGCAGCGTTGAAGATCAAGGGACAGGGGGCCCCGAGCAGTACTTC. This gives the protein CSVEDQGTGGPEQYF.